This entry lists 3 T cell receptor beta chains sequenced from one sample in a study of T cell repertoires in cytomegalovirus infection. TCRdb re-called the reads through MiXCR, storing one row per CDR3 protein. The sample yields around 200,000 distinct CDR3 sequences, around 40% seen once. Their antigens are not known. This material consisted of CD8+ T cells from cultured PBMCs, taken from culture after CMV antigen stimulation. The receptors shown here come from a human donor in good health (CMV status not recorded). Some clones in this sample may be carry-over from other donors' samples.

A few counts support this clonotype. The chain has TRBV7-3 and TRBJ2-5; 10 positions agree with TRBD1. The germline V gene encodes CDR1 SGHTA and CDR2 FQGTGA. The junction had 6 bases not matched to a gene; V was cut back by 3 bases and J by 5 bases. The CDR3 extends over 15 amino acids. CDR3 nucleotide sequence: TGTGCCAGCAGCTTTTCCAGGACAGGGGGGGAGACCCAGTACTTC. Translating it yields CASSFSRTGGETQYF.

This clonotype was detected once. The rearrangement uses TRBV28 and TRBJ2-1, with TRBD2 identical over 9 bases. Germline V gives CDR1 MDHEN, CDR2 SYDVKM. Germline trimming cut 6 bases from V and 9 bases from J; bases unmatched to any gene: 12. The CDR3 sequence is 15 residues long. The CDR3 is CASRPASGKSIEQFF. The CDR3 DNA reads TGTGCCAGCAGGCCCGCTAGCGGGAAAAGTATTGAGCAGTTCTTC. The full variable domain, its missing parts supplied by reference TRBV28 and TRBJ2-1, is DVKVTQSSRYLVKRTGEKVFLECVQDMDHENMFWYRQDPGLGLRLIYFSYDVKMKEKGDIPEGYSVSREKKERFSLILESASTNQTSMYLCASRPASGKSIEQFFGPGTRLTVL.

This sequence joins TRBV7-8 and TRBJ2-3, with D unclear. Germline V gene lookup returns CDR1 SGHVS and CDR2 FQNEAQ. The CDR3 contains 14 residues. V was trimmed by 2 bases and J by 4 bases, leaving 10 bases between them. The CDR3 DNA sequence: TGTGCCAGCAGCTTACTCCGGACCGCAGATACGCAGTATTTT. Its translation: CASSLLRTADTQYF.